This entry is about one T cell receptor (beta chain). This entry comes from a study of blood T cell repertoires in COVID-19. Sequencing was performed with immunoSEQ multiplex PCR; in TCRdb, only in-frame clones are kept and a portion is missing. Among about 250,000 clones, approximately 89% were seen once, and the ten largest hold 1.5% to 2%. The sample was peripheral blood. The sequence came from a woman aged 60 to 75 who had recovered from COVID-19.

DNA for the CDR3: TGTGCCACCCGCGCGTCACCTCAAGAGACCCAGTACTTC. Its protein product is CATRASPQETQYF. The chain carries TRBV10-3 and TRBJ2-5; no clear D gene. This CDR3 contains 13 residues. In germline, CDR1 is ENHRY, CDR2 SYGVKD. Trimming left V 10 bases short and J 2 bases short, with 14 bases between.